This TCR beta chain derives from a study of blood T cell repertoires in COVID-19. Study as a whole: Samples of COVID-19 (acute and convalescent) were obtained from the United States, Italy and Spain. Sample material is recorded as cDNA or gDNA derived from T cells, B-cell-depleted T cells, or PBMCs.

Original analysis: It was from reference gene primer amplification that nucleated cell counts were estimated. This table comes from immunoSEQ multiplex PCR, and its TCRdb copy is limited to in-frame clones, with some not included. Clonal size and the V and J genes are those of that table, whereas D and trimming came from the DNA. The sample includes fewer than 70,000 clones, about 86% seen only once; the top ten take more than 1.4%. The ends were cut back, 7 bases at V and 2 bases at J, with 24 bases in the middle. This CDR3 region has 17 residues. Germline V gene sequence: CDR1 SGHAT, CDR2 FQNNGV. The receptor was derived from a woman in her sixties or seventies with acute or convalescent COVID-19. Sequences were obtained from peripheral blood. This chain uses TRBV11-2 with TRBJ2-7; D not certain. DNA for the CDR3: TGTGCCAGCACAGCCAGGCGATTCCGTGAATACACCTACGAGCAGTACTTC. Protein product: CASTARRFREYTYEQYF.